The source of this T cell receptor (beta chain) is a study of blood T cell repertoires in COVID-19 (dated by TCRdb to 2019 to 2021). With respect to the entire study: Collaborator samples came from the United States, Italy and Spain and covered acute and convalescent phases of COVID-19. The material from the prospective study consisted of cDNA or gDNA derived from T cells, B-cell-depleted T cells, or PBMCs. The dataset comprised deeply sampled blood TCRbeta repertoires from subjects exposed to, actively infected with, or recovered from COVID-19. The repertoires were released in a freely available public database meant as a resource for research on the immune response to SARS-CoV-2. Samples came from the ongoing ImmuneRACE study (first 160 participants) plus 1,254 subjects from 6 global collaborators. A de-identified subject ID, COVID-19 status, age in years and sex were almost always included in the sample metadata. Where available, HLA class I and class II types were obtained from metadata supplied by the sample provider rather than from assay-based typing.

Worth noting for this clone: Its target antigen remains unknown. No much larger clone exists at a distance of one base, and base qualities are not known.

Samples from volunteer blood donors who had recovered from COVID-19 were contributed by a second Seattle source. Collaborating institutions collected whole blood in K2EDTA tubes following their own protocols. Collaborator samples were shipped for TCRbeta analysis as frozen whole blood, isolated PBMCs, or DNA extracted from either sample type. At the junction V is shortened by 5 bases and J by 6 bases, with 10 bases in between. Spanning cysteine to phenylalanine, the CDR3 consists of 13 amino acids. Of the read, only the CDR3 DNA is kept; its 39 bases are in frame from base 1. The investigation overall reported the following: The quantity of clinical and demographic metadata differed by source and by participant and was supplied without curation.

TCRbeta CDR3 regions were amplified from genomic DNA by means of the immunoSEQ Assay, a bias-controlled multiplex PCR. The study's own analysis went as follows. The number of nucleated cells in each sample was estimated by amplification of reference gene primers within the assay. Sequence reads were collapsed and filtered to measure the absolute abundance of every unique TCRbeta CDR3 rearrangement. For each sample, productive Simpson clonality was calculated by taking the square root of Simpson's diversity index across productive rearrangements. Held by TCRdb, this immuneACCESS table contains in-frame sequences only and omits some clones. Under half of the omission traces to an unresolved V gene where checked; the cause of the rest is unknown. That table supplies the V and J calls and clone size; D and trimming were determined from the DNA. The sample table records about 250,000 clones; 88% of these occur just once. The top ten constitute around 0.91% of the sample.

This chain joins TRBV12-3 or TRBV12-4 to TRBJ2-2; tentative D gene TRBD2, with 5 bases matching. The sequence was obtained from a woman in her thirties or forties who had recovered from COVID-19. Material: peripheral blood. The sequence in DNA is TGTGCCAGCAGTCCCGGGCGGGCCGGGGAGCTGTTTTTT. Translated, it reads CASSPGRAGELFF.